This record concerns one T cell receptor beta chain sequence. The data were taken from a study of T cells after yellow fever vaccination. UMIs and a universal primer site were added when TCR cDNA was made by 5'RACE template switching. TCRdb re-analysed the 5' RACE reads in MiXCR, keeping a single row per CDR3 protein. The table includes about 550,000 distinct CDR3 sequences, about a fifth detected once. The sample here was PBMCs, taken 15 days after the yellow fever booster vaccination. The TCR comes from a man between 25 and 39 years old who received the YFV17D yellow fever vaccine.

CDR3 loop: CASSRREGHDTQYF. The CDR3 region has the DNA TGTGCCAGCAGCCGGAGAGAGGGGCATGATACGCAGTATTTT. The V call is TRBV5-5, the J call TRBJ2-3, with D tentatively TRBD1 or TRBD2 (5 bases each). The germline V gene encodes CDR1 SGHKS and CDR2 YYEKEE (reference sequence). Trimming pared 4 bases from V and 6 bases from J, leaving 15 bases between. CDR3 length equals 14 residues.